These T cell receptor beta chains were read from a single sample in a study of T cells in narcolepsy. Here immunoSEQ multiplex PCR was the method, and the copy in TCRdb shows in-frame clones only, minus some. Of tens of thousands of clones in the sample, under 85% were seen once. Material: CD45RA- memory CD4+ T cells from PBMCs. Source of these receptors: a human donor with narcolepsy. Each CDR3 is given with its conserved first and last residue. A D gene is named only where the DNA matches it firmly. Not all rows give a size; the values are once, few, many and, for expanded clones, a class.

>TRBJ1-2|TRBV5-4|TRBD1|NA
CASSSSGTGGGYGYTF
TGTGCCAGCAGCTCGAGCGGGACAGGGGGCGGCTATGGCTACACCTTC
>TRBJ2-2|TRBV19|TRBD1|NA
CASHRGTNTGELFF
TGTGCCAGTCACAGGGGTACGAACACCGGGGAGCTGTTTTTT
>TRBJ2-2|TRBV5-1|NA|NA
CASSLSGNTGELFF
TGCGCCAGCAGCTTGTCCGGAAACACCGGGGAGCTGTTTTTT
>TRBJ2-7|TRBV6-6|TRBD1|once
CASSITQGDYEQYF
TGTGCCAGCAGTATTACCCAGGGGGACTACGAGCAGTACTTC
>TRBJ2-2|TRBV6-5|NA|NA
CASSFIQISRPGELFF
TGTGCCAGCAGTTTTATCCAGATCTCGCGGCCCGGGGAGCTGTTTTTT
>TRBJ1-5|TRBV10-2|NA|NA
CASSEQGLGNQPQHF
TGCGCCAGCAGTGAGCAGGGGCTGGGCAATCAGCCCCAGCATTTT
>TRBJ1-6|TRBV6-5|NA|NA
CASSYSNLEPPLHF
TGTGCCAGCAGTTACTCGAATTTGGAACCACCCCTCCACTTT
>TRBJ1-2|TRBV19|NA|NA
CASSIDLDSGYGYTF
TGTGCCAGTAGTATAGATCTCGACAGTGGCTATGGCTACACCTTC
>TRBJ2-7|TRBV19|NA|NA
CASSIESGYEQYF
TGTGCCAGTAGTATCGAAAGTGGCTACGAGCAGTACTTC
>TRBJ1-5|TRBV28|NA|NA
CASSSSTTTRYSNQPQHF
TGTGCCAGCAGTTCCTCTACGACAACCAGATATAGCAATCAGCCCCAGCATTTT
>TRBJ1-4|TRBV7-8|NA|NA
CASSARGGVPAKLFF
TGTGCCAGCAGCGCCCGGGGGGGGGTCCCTGCAAAACTGTTTTTT
>TRBJ1-1|TRBV7-9|NA|NA
CASSSNIVGTEAFF
TGTGCCAGCAGCTCCAATATTGTAGGAACTGAAGCTTTCTTT
>TRBJ1-1|TRBV19|TRBD1|NA
CASTGTGIWTEAFF
TGTGCCAGTACCGGGACAGGGATATGGACTGAAGCTTTCTTT
>TRBJ1-1|TRBV30|NA|once
CAWSVRFIGSDTEAFF
TGTGCCTGGAGTGTCAGGTTCATAGGGTCGGACACTGAAGCTTTCTTT
>TRBJ1-5|TRBV18|NA|NA
CASSFSPSNQPQHF
TGTGCCAGCTCATTTAGTCCTAGCAATCAGCCCCAGCATTTT
>TRBJ1-6|TRBV6-6|NA|NA
CASSPLEGSPLHF
TGTGCCAGCAGCCCCTTGGAGGGTTCACCCCTCCACTTT
>TRBJ2-6|TRBV27|NA|few
CASSFSYANVLTF
TGTGCCAGCAGTTTTTCTTACGCCAACGTCCTGACTTTC
>TRBJ1-2|TRBV7-7|TRBD1|NA
CASSLGDRFYGYTF
TGTGCTAGCAGCTTAGGGGACAGATTCTATGGCTACACCTTC
>TRBJ2-1|TRBV18|TRBD2|NA
CASSPRGGANNEQFF
TGTGCCAGCTCACCCCGGGGGGGGGCAAACAATGAGCAGTTCTTC
>TRBJ1-1|TRBV21-1|NA|NA
CASPLRTRGPNTEAFF
TGTGCCAGCCCACTGCGGACGAGGGGGCCGAACACTGAAGCTTTCTTT
>TRBJ1-4|TRBV27|NA|NA
CASSLNEKLFF
TGTGCCAGCAGCCTTAATGAAAAACTGTTTTTT
>TRBJ2-2|TRBV2|TRBD2|NA
CAIPALAGNTGELFF
TGTGCCATCCCCGCCCTAGCGGGCAACACCGGGGAGCTGTTTTTT
>TRBJ1-2|TRBV4-2|NA|NA
CASSQDGSLNGYTF
TGTGCCAGCAGCCAAGATGGCAGTCTCAATGGCTACACCTTC
>TRBJ1-6|TRBV15|TRBD1|NA
CATSRAQGADSPLHF
TGTGCCACCAGCAGGGCACAGGGGGCTGATTCACCCCTCCACTTT
>TRBJ1-5|TRBV19|NA|NA
CASSIDEGISNQPQHF
TGTGCCAGTAGTATAGACGAGGGTATAAGCAATCAGCCCCAGCATTTT
>TRBJ1-1|TRBV6-5|NA|NA
CASRGDAVPYTEAFF
TGTGCCAGCAGGGGAGATGCGGTTCCCTACACTGAAGCTTTCTTT
>TRBJ1-1|TRBV6-1|TRBD1|NA
CASSEGDRGRAFF
TGTGCCAGCAGTGAAGGGGACAGGGGAAGAGCTTTCTTT
>TRBJ1-1|TRBV7-9|NA|NA
CASSLGRANTEAFF
TGTGCCAGCAGCTTGGGCAGGGCGAACACTGAAGCTTTCTTT
>TRBJ2-2|TRBV11-2|TRBD2|NA
CASSLVTGGTGELFF
TGTGCCAGCAGCTTAGTAACGGGAGGGACCGGGGAGCTGTTTTTT
>TRBJ2-3|TRBV10-3|NA|NA
CAISRTIGSGDTQYF
TGTGCCATCAGTAGGACTATTGGCTCCGGGGATACGCAGTATTTT
>TRBJ2-1|TRBV19|NA|NA
CASSVPLKTYNEQFF
TGTGCCAGTTCCGTCCCGCTTAAAACCTACAATGAGCAGTTCTTC
>TRBJ1-2|TRBV5-1|TRBD1|few
CASSTGQGNYGYTF
TGCGCCAGCAGCACGGGACAGGGGAACTATGGCTACACCTTC
>TRBJ1-6|TRBV30|NA|NA
CAYGQNNSPLHF
TGTGCCTACGGACAGAATAATTCACCCCTCCACTTT
>TRBJ2-5|TRBV11-1|NA|NA
CASTLPGRIETQYF
TGTGCCAGCACACTGCCGGGACGCATAGAGACCCAGTACTTC
>TRBJ2-7|TRBV10-1|NA|NA
CASSEPPAGEQYF
TGCGCCAGCAGTGAACCACCGGCTGGCGAGCAGTACTTC
>TRBJ1-4|TRBV18|NA|NA
CASSRAALNEKLFF
TGTGCCAGCTCACGGGCAGCTCTGAATGAAAAACTGTTTTTT
>TRBJ1-5|TRBV19|TRBD1|NA
CASRGTRQGGNQPQHF
TGTGCCAGTCGAGGGACCAGACAGGGTGGCAATCAGCCCCAGCATTTT
>TRBJ1-3|TRBV2|NA|NA
CASRVAPTPGNTIYF
TGTGCCAGCAGGGTCGCTCCTACTCCCGGAAACACCATATATTTT
>TRBJ1-1|TRBV29-1|TRBD1|NA
CSVIGQGGNTEAFF
TGCAGCGTTATCGGACAGGGCGGGAACACTGAAGCTTTCTTT
>TRBJ1-1|TRBV7-8|NA|NA
CASSATNAGEAFF
TGTGCCAGCAGCGCGACTAATGCCGGGGAAGCTTTCTTT
>TRBJ1-1|TRBV7-9|TRBD1|once
CASSVGQGTTEAFF
TGTGCCAGCAGCGTCGGACAGGGAACCACTGAAGCTTTCTTT
>TRBJ1-3|TRBV13|NA|NA
CASSLGGSSGNTIYF
TGTGCCAGCAGCTTAGGCGGAAGCTCTGGAAACACCATATATTTT
>TRBJ1-4|TRBV15|TRBD1|NA
CATSRPTGAEKLFF
TGTGCCACCAGCAGGCCTACAGGGGCAGAAAAACTGTTTTTT
>TRBJ1-4|TRBV7-9|TRBD1|NA
CASSLGTGGKYEKLFF
TGTGCCAGCAGCTTGGGGACAGGGGGAAAGTACGAAAAACTGTTTTTT
>TRBJ2-1|TRBV18|TRBD2|few
CASSPISGGPQGEQFF
TGTGCCAGCTCACCAATTAGCGGGGGGCCGCAGGGTGAGCAGTTCTTC
>TRBJ1-1|TRBV15|TRBD1|NA
CAIRQGLVNTEAFF
TGTGCCATACGACAGGGGTTAGTCAACACTGAAGCTTTCTTT
>TRBJ2-2|TRBV14|TRBD1|NA
CASSQVGTGPTGELFF
TGTGCCAGCAGCCAAGTCGGGACAGGGCCCACCGGGGAGCTGTTTTTT
>TRBJ1-1|TRBV2|TRBD1|NA
CASSVQGRNTEAFF
TGTGCCAGCAGTGTACAGGGGCGAAACACTGAAGCTTTCTTT
>TRBJ2-5|TRBV14|TRBD2|NA
CASSPPLSGGAETQYF
TGTGCCAGCAGCCCCCCTCTTAGCGGGGGGGCGGAGACCCAGTACTTC
>TRBJ1-1|TRBV28|NA|NA
CASSLGYRLAEAFF
TGTGCCAGCAGTTTAGGGTACAGGTTAGCTGAAGCTTTCTTT
>TRBJ1-2|TRBV7-3|TRBD1|NA
CASSPGQGYGYTF
TGTGCCAGCAGCCCCGGACAGGGGTATGGCTACACCTTC
>TRBJ2-1|TRBV7-6|NA|NA
CASSPGPDNEQFF
TGTGCCAGCAGCCCCGGACCAGACAATGAGCAGTTCTTC